The source of this T cell receptor beta chain is a study of tumor-infiltrating lymphocytes in oesophageal squamous cell carcinoma. V lost 0 bases and J lost 1; bases outside the gene matches: 4. The CDR3 extends over 16 amino acids. Germline V gene data show CDR1 as MNHNY and CDR2 as SVGAGI (reference sequence). TCRdb reprocessed the PCR reads via MiXCR and lists one record per CDR3 protein. Of around 22,000 distinct CDR3 sequences listed, roughly 32% are singletons. This chain links TRBV6-6 with TRBJ2-3, with 7 bases identical to TRBD2. The sample comprised esophageal tumor tissue. The clonotype was recovered from a female donor with esophageal squamous cell carcinoma. The CDR3: CASSYSLAWGTDTQYF. The CDR3 DNA reads as TGTGCCAGCAGTTACTCACTAGCGTGGGGCACAGATACGCAGTATTTT.